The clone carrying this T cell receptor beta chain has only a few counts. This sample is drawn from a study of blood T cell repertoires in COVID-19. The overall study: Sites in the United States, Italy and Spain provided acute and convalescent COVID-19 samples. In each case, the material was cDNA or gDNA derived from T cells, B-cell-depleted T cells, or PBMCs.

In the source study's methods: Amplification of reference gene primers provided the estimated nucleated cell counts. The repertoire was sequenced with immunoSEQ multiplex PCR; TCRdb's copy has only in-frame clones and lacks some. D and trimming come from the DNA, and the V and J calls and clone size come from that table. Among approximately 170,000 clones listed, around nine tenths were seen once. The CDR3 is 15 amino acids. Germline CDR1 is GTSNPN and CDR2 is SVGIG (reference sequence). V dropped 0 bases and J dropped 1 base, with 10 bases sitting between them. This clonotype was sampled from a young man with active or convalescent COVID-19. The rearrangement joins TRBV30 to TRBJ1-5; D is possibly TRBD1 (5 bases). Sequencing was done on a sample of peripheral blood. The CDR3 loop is CAWSVRGLSNQPQHF. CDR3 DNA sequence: TGTGCCTGGAGTGTTCGGGGGTTGAGCAATCAGCCCCAGCATTTT.